This T cell receptor beta chain came from a study of cytomegalovirus exposure and HLA in healthy donors. The PCR contained 60 Vbeta and 13 Jbeta primers. Method: immunoSEQ multiplex PCR; TCRdb's copy keeps in-frame clones and lacks some. Counted here are 85,000 to 120,000 clones, about three quarters occurring once; the ten biggest clones make up 5% to 7%. General study findings and limits: Follow-up analysis seemed to connect common viral pathogens with several of the most significant clusters identified. Presence/absence results assume similar sequencing depth per donor, which may not hold.

The CDR3 length is 15 residues. Trimming took off 5 bases at V and 2 bases at J, with 14 bases between the two ends. CDR1 is SGHVS, CDR2 FQNEAQ, per germline. Concerning this clone itself: Its antigen is not identified.

The chain recombines TRBV7-8 with TRBJ2-3, with TRBD2 as a possible D gene (7 bases). Specimen: PBMCs. The receptor was isolated from a woman in her fifties or sixties in good health and CMV-seropositive. In DNA, the CDR3 is TGTGCCAGCAGCGGGGGCGGGGGTCCCACAGATACGCAGTATTTT. This codes for CASSGGGGPTDTQYF.